This T cell receptor (beta chain) is from a study of cytotoxic CD8 clonotypes in ibrutinib-treated CLL. At the level of the study: Sequenced samples delivered averages of 255,043 productive templates and roughly 94,000 productive rearrangements. Study findings and constraints: Treatment left the uncommon public clonotypes either contracted or stable in frequency.

Trimming removed 1 base from V and 6 bases from J, with 11 bases in between. From germline, CDR1 is SEHNR and CDR2 FQNEAQ (reference sequence). CDR3 size: 14 residues. This clone was seen only once. Its specificity is not known. The assay was immunoSEQ multiplex PCR, and TCRdb's table has in-frame clones only and misses some. The data contain approximately 90,000 clones, 77% of them singletons. The rearrangement uses TRBV7-9 and TRBJ2-3; a possible D gene is TRBD1 (5 bases). The sequence was collected from a human donor with chronic lymphocytic leukemia. The sequenced sample was PBMCs, obtained after 24 months of ibrutinib treatment. CDR3 coding DNA: TGTGCCAGCAGCTTAGGGGTTGGGGCCGATACGCAGTATTTT. The encoded protein is CASSLGVGADTQYF.